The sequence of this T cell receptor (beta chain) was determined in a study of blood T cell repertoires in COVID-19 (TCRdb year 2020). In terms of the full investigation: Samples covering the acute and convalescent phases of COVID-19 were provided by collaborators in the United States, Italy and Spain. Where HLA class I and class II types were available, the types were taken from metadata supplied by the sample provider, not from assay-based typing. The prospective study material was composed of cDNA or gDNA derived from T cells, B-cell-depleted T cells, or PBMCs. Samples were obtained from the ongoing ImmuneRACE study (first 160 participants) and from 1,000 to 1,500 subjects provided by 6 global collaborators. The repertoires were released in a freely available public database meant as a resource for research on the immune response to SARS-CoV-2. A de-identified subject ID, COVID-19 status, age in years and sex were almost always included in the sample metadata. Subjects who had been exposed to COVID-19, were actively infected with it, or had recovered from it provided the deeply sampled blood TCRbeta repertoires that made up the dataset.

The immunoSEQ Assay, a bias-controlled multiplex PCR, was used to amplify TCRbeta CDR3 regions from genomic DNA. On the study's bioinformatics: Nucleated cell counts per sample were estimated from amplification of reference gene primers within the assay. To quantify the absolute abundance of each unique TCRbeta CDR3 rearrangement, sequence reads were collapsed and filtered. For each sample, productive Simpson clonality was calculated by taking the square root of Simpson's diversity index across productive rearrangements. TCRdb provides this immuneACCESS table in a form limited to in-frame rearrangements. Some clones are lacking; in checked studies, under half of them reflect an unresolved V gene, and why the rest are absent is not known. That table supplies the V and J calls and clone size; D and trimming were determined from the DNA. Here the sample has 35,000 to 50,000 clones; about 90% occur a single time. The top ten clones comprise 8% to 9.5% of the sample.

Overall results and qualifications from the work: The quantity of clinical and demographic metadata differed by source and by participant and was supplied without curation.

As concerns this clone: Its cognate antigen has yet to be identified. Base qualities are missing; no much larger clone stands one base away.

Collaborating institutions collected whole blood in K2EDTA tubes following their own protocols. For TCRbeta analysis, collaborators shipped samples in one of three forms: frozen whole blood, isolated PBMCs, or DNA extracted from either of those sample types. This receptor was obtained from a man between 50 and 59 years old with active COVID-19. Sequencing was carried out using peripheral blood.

Here is the DNA: TGTGCCAGCAGCTTAGACTTTTTGGATACGCAGTATTTT. Its translation is CASSLDFLDTQYF. Recombination linked TRBV11-2 to TRBJ2-3; no D gene is confidently identified. The CDR3 covers 13 residues, taking in both the cysteine and the phenylalanine. Kept here is only the CDR3 DNA, which spans 39 bases and is read in frame from base 1. Trimming takes 0 bases from V and 6 bases from J, and the germline ends sit 7 bases apart. CDR1 SGHAT and CDR2 FQNNGV were looked up in the germline V gene.